This T cell receptor (beta chain) was captured by sequencing in a study of CD8 T cells in ankylosing spondylitis. Findings and caveats of the study: Within matched ankylosing spondylitis synovial fluid, disease-linked clones were reportedly significantly enriched. A TCR beta motif made of fewer than ten highly homologous variants seemed typical of ankylosing spondylitis blood.

The sample holds a few counts of this clonotype. Antigen unknown. CDR3 length: 13 residues. Trimming removed 6 bases from V and 6 bases from J, with 12 bases in between. TCRdb redid the calling of the 5' RACE reads with MiXCR, one entry per CDR3 protein. Of under 200,000 distinct CDR3 sequences in the sample, approximately 12% were seen once. The receptor was derived from a female donor with ankylosing spondylitis or in good health (not recorded which). The sample comprised blood, either unsorted or a sorted T cell fraction (not recorded which). The chain recombines TRBV12-3 or TRBV12-4 with TRBJ2-1; weak D call: TRBD1 (6 bases). CDR3 amino acids: CASRWGRVNEQFF. CDR3 sequence (DNA): TGTGCCAGCAGGTGGGGGCGTGTCAATGAGCAGTTCTTC.